This TCR beta chain was obtained from a study of T-cell memory formation after mild COVID-19. Study-wide points: Contracting CD8+ clones were enriched in EMRA, CD4+ mainly in CM and EM. Cross-reactive memory seemingly joined, as some responding clones were found in pre-infection memory. Clones that got smaller from day 15 to 85 had even CD4/CD8, while clones growing later tipped toward CD4+.

TCRdb re-analysed the 5' RACE reads in MiXCR, keeping a single row per CDR3 protein. In the table there are around 410,000 distinct CDR3 sequences, roughly a quarter of which are singletons. Of note for this clonotype: Its antigen is not identified.

The V gene's germline CDR1 is LGHDT and CDR2 YNNKEL (reference sequence). The CDR3 totals 13 residues. Trimming cost V 8 bases and J 7 bases, with 15 bases left between them. The TCR sequence derives from an adult woman who had mild COVID-19 (a few samples of this study predate the infection). Cell type and time point are not known. The sample was PBMCs or a T cell subset sorted from them (not recorded which). The chain uses TRBV3-1 and TRBJ1-5; no reliable D call. CDR3 bases: TGTGCCAGCGGCGGGGAGGGTGGCCAGCCCCAGCATTTT. Amino acids: CASGGEGGQPQHF.